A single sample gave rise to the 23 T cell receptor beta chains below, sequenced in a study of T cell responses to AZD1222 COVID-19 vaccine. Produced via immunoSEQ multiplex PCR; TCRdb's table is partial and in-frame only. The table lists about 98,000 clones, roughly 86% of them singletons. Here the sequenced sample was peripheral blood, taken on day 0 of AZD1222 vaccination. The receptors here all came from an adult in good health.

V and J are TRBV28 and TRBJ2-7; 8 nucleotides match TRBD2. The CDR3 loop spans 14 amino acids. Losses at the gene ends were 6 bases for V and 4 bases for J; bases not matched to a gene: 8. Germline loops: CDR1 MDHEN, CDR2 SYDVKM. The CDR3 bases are TGTGCCAGCAGCCAAGCGGGAGTTAGGTACGAGCAGTACTTC. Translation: CASSQAGVRYEQYF.

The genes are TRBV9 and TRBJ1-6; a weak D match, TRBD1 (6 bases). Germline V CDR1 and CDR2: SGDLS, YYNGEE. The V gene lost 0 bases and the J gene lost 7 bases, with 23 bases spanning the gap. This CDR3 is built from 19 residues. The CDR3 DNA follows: TGTGCCAGCAGCGTAGTAGAGGCTGGTCACAGGGAGGAGAATTCACCCCTCCACTTT. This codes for CASSVVEAGHREENSPLHF.

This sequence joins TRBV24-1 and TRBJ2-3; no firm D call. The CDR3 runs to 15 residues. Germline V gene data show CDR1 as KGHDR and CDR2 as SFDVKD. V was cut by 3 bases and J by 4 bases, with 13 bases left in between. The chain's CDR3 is CATSDVPPSADTQYF. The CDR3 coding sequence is TGTGCCACCAGTGATGTGCCCCCTTCGGCAGATACGCAGTATTTT.

The CDR3 is CASSPPSGQPQHF. In DNA, the CDR3 is TGTGCCAGCAGTCCGCCCTCCGGTCAGCCCCAGCATTTT. The rearrangement uses TRBV27 and TRBJ1-5; D not certain. Germline-derived CDR1 and CDR2 are MNHEY and SMNVEV (reference sequence). Trimming stripped 5 bases from V and 6 bases from J, with 11 bases between. This CDR3 comprises 13 residues.

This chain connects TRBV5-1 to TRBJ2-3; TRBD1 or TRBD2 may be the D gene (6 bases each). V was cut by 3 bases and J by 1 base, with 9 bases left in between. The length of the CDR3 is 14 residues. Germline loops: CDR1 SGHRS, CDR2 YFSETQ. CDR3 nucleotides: TGCGCCAGCAGCTGGGGGGCCGGCACAGATACGCAGTATTTT. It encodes CASSWGAGTDTQYF.

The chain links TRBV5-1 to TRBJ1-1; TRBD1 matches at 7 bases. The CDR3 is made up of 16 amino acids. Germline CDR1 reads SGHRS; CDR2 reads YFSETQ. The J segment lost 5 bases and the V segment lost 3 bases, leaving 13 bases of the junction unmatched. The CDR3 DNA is TGCGCCAGCAGCTCCGGCCTCCGACAGGGAAGTACTGAAGCTTTCTTT. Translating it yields CASSSGLRQGSTEAFF.

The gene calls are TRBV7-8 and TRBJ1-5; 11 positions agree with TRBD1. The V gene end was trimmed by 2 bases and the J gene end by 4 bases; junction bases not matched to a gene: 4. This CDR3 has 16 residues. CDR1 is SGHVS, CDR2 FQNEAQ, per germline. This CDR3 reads CASSLKDRGRNQPQHF. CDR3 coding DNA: TGTGCCAGCAGCTTAAAGGACAGGGGGCGGAATCAGCCCCAGCATTTT.

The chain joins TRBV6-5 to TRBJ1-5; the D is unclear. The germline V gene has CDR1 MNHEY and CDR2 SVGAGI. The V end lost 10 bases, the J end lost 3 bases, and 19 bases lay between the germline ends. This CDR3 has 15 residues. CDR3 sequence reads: CAIQSGRLNNQPQHF. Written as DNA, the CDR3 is TGTGCCATTCAATCAGGCAGACTAAACAATCAGCCCCAGCATTTT.

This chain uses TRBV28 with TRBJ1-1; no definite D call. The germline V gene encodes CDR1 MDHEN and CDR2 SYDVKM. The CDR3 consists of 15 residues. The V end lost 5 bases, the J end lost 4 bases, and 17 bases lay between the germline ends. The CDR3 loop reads CASSVELGWGTEAFF. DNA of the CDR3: TGTGCCAGCAGTGTAGAGCTGGGTTGGGGCACTGAAGCTTTCTTT.

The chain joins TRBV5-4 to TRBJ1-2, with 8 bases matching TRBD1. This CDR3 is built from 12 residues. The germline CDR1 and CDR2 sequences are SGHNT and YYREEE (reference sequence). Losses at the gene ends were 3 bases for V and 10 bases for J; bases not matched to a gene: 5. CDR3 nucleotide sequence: TGTGCCAGCAGCTACGGACAGGGAGCCTACACCTTC. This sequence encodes CASSYGQGAYTF.

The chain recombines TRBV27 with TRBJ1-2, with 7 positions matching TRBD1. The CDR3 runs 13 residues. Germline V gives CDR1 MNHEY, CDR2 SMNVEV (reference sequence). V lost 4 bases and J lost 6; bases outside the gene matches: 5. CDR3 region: CASSSQGRNGYTF. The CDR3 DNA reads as TGTGCCAGCAGTTCACAGGGGAGGAATGGCTACACCTTC.

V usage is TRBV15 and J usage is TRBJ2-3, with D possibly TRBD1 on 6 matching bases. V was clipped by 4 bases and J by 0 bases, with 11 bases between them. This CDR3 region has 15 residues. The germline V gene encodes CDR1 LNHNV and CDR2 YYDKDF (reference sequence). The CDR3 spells CATSIGQLSTDTQYF. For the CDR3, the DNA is TGTGCCACCAGCATCGGACAGCTTAGCACAGATACGCAGTATTTT.

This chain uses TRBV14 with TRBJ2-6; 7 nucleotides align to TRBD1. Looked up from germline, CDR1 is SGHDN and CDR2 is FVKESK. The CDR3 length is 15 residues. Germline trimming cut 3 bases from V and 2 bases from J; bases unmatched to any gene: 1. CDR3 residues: CASSHTGAGANVLTF. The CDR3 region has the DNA TGTGCCAGCAGCCACACAGGGGCTGGGGCCAACGTCCTGACTTTC.

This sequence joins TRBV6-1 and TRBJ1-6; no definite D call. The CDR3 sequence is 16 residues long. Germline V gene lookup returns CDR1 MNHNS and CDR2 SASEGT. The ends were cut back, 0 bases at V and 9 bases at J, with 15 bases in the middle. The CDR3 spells CASSEARSGSRSPLHF. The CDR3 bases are TGTGCCAGCAGTGAAGCTCGGTCCGGGTCTCGTTCACCCCTCCACTTT.

The DNA for the CDR3 is TGTGCCAGCAGTGAATTTCGGGTGCCGGGCAATCAGCCCCAGCATTTT. Encoded protein: CASSEFRVPGNQPQHF. This rearrangement joins TRBV6-1 to TRBJ1-5; D is unclear. The CDR3 totals 16 residues. Germline V gene sequence: CDR1 MNHNS, CDR2 SASEGT. Trimming stripped 2 bases from V and 2 bases from J, with 13 bases between.

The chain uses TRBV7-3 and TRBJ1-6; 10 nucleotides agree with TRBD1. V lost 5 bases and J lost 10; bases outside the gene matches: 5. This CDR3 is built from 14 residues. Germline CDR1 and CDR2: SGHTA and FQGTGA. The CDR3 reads CASSPGQGSSPLHF. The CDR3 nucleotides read TGTGCCAGCAGCCCGGGACAGGGGAGCTCACCCCTCCACTTT.

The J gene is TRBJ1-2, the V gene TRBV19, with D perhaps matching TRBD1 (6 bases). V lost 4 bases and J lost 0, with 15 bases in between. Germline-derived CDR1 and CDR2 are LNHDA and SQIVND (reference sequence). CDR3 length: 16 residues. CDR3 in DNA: TGTGCCAGTAGTACCTACAACAGGGATACTAACTATGGCTACACCTTC. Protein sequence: CASSTYNRDTNYGYTF. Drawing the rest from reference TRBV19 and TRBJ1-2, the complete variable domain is DGGITQSPKYLFRKEGQNVTLSCEQNLNHDAMYWYRQDPGQGLRLIYYSQIVNDFQKGDIAEGYSVSREKKESFPLTVTSAQKNPTAFYLCASSTYNRDTNYGYTFGSGTRLTVV.

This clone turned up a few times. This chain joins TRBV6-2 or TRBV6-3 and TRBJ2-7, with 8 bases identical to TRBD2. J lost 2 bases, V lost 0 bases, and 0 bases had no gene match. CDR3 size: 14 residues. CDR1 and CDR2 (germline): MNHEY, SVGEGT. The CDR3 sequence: CASSYSTSAYEQYF. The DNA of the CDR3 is TGTGCCAGCAGTTACTCGACTAGCGCCTACGAGCAGTACTTC.

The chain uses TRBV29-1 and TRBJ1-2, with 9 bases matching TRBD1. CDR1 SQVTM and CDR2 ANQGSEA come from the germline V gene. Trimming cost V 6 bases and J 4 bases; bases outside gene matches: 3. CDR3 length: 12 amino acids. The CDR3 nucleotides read TGCAGCGTAGAGGACAGGGGCTATGGCTACACCTTC. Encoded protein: CSVEDRGYGYTF.

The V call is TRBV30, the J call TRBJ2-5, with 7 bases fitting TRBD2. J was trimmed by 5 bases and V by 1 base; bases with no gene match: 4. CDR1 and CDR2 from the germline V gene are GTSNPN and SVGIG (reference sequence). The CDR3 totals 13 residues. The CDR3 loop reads CAWSATSRETQYF. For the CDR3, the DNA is TGTGCCTGGAGTGCGACTAGCCGGGAGACCCAGTACTTC.

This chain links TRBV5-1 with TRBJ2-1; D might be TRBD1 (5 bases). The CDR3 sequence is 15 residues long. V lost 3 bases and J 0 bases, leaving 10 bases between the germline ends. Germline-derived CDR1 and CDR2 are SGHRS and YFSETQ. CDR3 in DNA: TGCGCCAGCAGCTCGGAAGGGGTCTCCTACAATGAGCAGTTCTTC. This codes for CASSSEGVSYNEQFF.

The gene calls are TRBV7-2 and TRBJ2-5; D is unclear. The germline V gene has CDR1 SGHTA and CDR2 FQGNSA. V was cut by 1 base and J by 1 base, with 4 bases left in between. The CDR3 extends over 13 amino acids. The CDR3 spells CASSLVSQETQYF. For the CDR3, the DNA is TGTGCCAGCAGCTTAGTGTCCCAAGAGACCCAGTACTTC.

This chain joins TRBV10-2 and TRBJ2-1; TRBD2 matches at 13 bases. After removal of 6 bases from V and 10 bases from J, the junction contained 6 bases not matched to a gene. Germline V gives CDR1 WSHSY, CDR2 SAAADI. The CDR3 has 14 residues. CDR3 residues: CASSGTSGAWEQFF. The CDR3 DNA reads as TGCGCCAGCAGCGGGACTAGCGGGGCCTGGGAGCAGTTCTTC.